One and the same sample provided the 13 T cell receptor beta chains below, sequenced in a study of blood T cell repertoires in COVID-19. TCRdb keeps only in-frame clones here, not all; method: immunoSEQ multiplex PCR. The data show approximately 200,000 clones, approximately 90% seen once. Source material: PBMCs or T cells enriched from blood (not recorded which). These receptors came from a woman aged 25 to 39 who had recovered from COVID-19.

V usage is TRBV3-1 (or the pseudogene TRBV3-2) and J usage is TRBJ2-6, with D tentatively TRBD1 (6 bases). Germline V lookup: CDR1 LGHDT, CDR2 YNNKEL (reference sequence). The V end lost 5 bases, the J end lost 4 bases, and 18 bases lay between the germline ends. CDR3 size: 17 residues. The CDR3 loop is CASSDRISLWGANVLTF. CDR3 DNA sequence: TGTGCCAGCAGCGACAGGATCAGCCTCTGGGGGGCCAACGTCCTGACTTTC.

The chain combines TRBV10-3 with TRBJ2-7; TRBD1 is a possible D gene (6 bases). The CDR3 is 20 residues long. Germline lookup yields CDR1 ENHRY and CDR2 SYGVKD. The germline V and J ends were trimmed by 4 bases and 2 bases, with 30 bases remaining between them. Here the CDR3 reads CAISGAPTGAATFNTYEQYF. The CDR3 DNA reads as TGTGCCATCAGTGGAGCGCCGACAGGAGCAGCTACCTTCAATACCTACGAGCAGTACTTC.

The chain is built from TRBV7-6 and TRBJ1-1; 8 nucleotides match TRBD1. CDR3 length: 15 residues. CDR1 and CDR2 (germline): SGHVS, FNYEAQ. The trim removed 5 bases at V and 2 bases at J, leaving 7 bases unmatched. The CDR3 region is CASSPMTGVNTEAFF. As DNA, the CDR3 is TGTGCCAGCAGCCCAATGACAGGGGTAAACACTGAAGCTTTCTTT.

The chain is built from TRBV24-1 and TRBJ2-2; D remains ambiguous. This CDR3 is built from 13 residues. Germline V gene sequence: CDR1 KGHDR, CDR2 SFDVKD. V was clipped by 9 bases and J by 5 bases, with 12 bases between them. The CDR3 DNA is TGTGCCACCGCTAAACCCCTAACCGGGGAGCTGTTTTTT. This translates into CATAKPLTGELFF.

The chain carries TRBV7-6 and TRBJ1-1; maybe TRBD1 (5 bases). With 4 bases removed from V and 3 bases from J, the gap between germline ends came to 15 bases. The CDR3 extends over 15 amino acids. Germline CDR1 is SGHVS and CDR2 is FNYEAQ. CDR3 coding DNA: TGTGCCAGCAGCTCAGCGACAGTTGCGGACACTGAAGCTTTCTTT. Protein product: CASSSATVADTEAFF.

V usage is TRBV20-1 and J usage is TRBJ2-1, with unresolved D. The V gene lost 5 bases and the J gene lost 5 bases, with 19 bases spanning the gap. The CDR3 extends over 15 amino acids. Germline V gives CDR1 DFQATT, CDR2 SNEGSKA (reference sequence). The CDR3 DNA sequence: TGCAGTGCTCGTGGTGGAAACTTCAGGAACAATGAGCAGTTCTTC. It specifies CSARGGNFRNNEQFF.

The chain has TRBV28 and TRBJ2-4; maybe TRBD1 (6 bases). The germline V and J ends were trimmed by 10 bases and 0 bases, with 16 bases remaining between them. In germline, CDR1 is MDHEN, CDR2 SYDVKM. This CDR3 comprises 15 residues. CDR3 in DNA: TGTGCCATCTCGACCCTCAGGGGAGCCAAAAACATTCAGTACTTC. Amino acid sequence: CAISTLRGAKNIQYF.

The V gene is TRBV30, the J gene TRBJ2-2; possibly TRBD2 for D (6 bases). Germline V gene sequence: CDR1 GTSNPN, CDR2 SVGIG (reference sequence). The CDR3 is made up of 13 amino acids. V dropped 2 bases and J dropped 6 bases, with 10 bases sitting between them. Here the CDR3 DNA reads TGTGCCTGGAGTCGGGGGATCGCCGGGGAGCTGTTTTTT. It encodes CAWSRGIAGELFF.

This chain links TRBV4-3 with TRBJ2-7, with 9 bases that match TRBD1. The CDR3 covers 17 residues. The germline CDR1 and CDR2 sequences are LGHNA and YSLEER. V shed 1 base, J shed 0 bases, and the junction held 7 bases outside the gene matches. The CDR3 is CASSQALGTGSSYEQYF. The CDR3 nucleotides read TGCGCCAGCAGCCAAGCTTTGGGGACAGGGAGCTCCTACGAGCAGTACTTC.

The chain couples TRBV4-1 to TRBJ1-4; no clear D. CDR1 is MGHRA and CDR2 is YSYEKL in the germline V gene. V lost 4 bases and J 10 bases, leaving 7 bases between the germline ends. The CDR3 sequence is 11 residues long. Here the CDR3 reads CASSRSGKLFF. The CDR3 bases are TGCGCCAGCAGCCGGTCGGGAAAACTGTTTTTT.

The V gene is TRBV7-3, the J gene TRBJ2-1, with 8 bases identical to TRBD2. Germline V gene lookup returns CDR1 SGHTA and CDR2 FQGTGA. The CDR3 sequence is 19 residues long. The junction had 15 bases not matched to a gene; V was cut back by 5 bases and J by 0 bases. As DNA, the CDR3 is TGTGCCAGCAGCCCCCGACCAAACCTCCTAGCGGGCTCCTACAATGAGCAGTTCTTC. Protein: CASSPRPNLLAGSYNEQFF.

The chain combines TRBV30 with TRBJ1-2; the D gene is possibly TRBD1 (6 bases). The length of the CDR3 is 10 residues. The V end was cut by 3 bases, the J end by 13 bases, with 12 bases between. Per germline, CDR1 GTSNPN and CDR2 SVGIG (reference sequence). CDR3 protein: CAWRSGVITF. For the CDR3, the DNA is TGTGCCTGGAGGTCAGGGGTGATCACCTTC.

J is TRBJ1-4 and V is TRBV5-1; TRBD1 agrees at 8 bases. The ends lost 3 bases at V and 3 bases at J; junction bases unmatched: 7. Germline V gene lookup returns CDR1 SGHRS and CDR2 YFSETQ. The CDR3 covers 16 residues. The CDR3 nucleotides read TGCGCCAGCAGCTACTCAGGGGGCGAGCCTAATGAAAAACTGTTTTTT. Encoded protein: CASSYSGGEPNEKLFF. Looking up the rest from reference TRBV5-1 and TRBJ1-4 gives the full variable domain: KAGVTQTPRYLIKTRGQQVTLSCSPISGHRSVSWYQQTPGQGLQFLFEYFSETQRNKGNFPGRFSGRQFSNSRSEMNVSTLELGDSALYLCASSYSGGEPNEKLFFGSGTQLSVL.